The next 23 T cell receptor beta chains were all read from a single sample in a study of blood T cell repertoires in COVID-19. The table came from immunoSEQ multiplex PCR; TCRdb's copy has only in-frame clones and leaves some out. The table includes some 140,000 clones, 84% detected once. Sequenced: PBMCs or T cells enriched from blood (not recorded which). Source of these receptors: a man aged 40-49 years with acute COVID-19.

The V and J genes are TRBV7-2 and TRBJ1-3; no definite D call. Trimming pared 8 bases from V and 0 bases from J, leaving 8 bases between. CDR1 SGHTA and CDR2 FQGNSA come from the germline V gene. This CDR3 comprises 13 residues. The chain's CDR3 is CASARSSGNTIYF. As DNA, the CDR3 is TGTGCCAGCGCGAGGAGCTCTGGAAACACCATATATTTT.

CDR3 in amino acids: CASSVAGENYGYTF. For the CDR3, the DNA is TGTGCCAGCAGCGTAGCCGGGGAAAACTATGGCTACACCTTC. The chain is built from TRBV9 and TRBJ1-2, with D unresolved. Trimming removed 0 bases at V and 2 bases at J, with 8 bases between. CDR1 SGDLS and CDR2 YYNGEE come from the germline V gene. The CDR3 is 14 amino acids. The variable domain in full, with the rest retrieved from reference TRBV9 and TRBJ1-2, is DSGVTQTPKHLITATGQRVTLRCSPRSGDLSVYWYQQSLDQGLQFLIQYYNGEERAKGNILERFSAQQFPDLHSELNLSSLELGDSALYFCASSVAGENYGYTFGSGTRLTVV.

The V call is TRBV27, the J call TRBJ1-6, with 10 bases aligning to TRBD1. Per germline, CDR1 MNHEY and CDR2 SMNVEV (reference sequence). Germline trimming cut 5 bases from V and 8 bases from J; bases unmatched to any gene: 15. The CDR3 runs 18 residues. The chain's CDR3 is CASSLGQGPSIWDSPLHF. The DNA of the CDR3 is TGTGCCAGCAGTCTGGGACAGGGGCCCTCCATATGGGATTCACCCCTCCACTTT.

The rearrangement uses TRBV28 and TRBJ1-1; 9 bases are shared with TRBD1. Per germline, CDR1 MDHEN and CDR2 SYDVKM. The CDR3 length is 16 residues. Trimming cost V 5 bases and J 3 bases; bases outside gene matches: 10. CDR3 residues: CASSPLGQGGDTEAFF. Here the CDR3 DNA reads TGTGCCAGCAGTCCCCTGGGACAGGGAGGAGACACTGAAGCTTTCTTT.

This clone was seen more than once but under ten times. This chain uses TRBV7-2 with TRBJ2-2, with TRBD2 identical over 7 bases. The CDR3 runs to 17 residues. The trim removed 4 bases at V and 7 bases at J, leaving 15 bases unmatched. Germline CDR1 is SGHTA and CDR2 is FQGNSA. CDR3 sequence reads: CASSSPPGGRSDGELFF. DNA of the CDR3: TGTGCCAGCAGCTCCCCTCCAGGCGGGAGAAGTGACGGGGAGCTGTTTTTT.

The chain employs TRBV5-1 and TRBJ1-1; 7 bases are a match to TRBD1. The CDR3 extends over 15 amino acids. The junction had 13 bases not matched to a gene; V was cut back by 3 bases and J by 8 bases. Germline CDR1 reads SGHRS; CDR2 reads YFSETQ. CDR3 sequence reads: CASSYYPGQVGEAFF. CDR3 sequence (DNA): TGCGCCAGCAGCTATTACCCCGGACAGGTGGGCGAAGCTTTCTTT.

This chain links TRBV29-1 with TRBJ2-1; tentative D call: TRBD1 (6 bases). The V end was cut by 3 bases, the J end by 6 bases, with 15 bases between. Germline V gene data show CDR1 as SQVTM and CDR2 as ANQGSEA. This CDR3 is built from 14 residues. This CDR3 is CSVERQGLSNEQFF. As DNA, the CDR3 is TGCAGCGTTGAGAGGCAGGGGTTATCCAATGAGCAGTTCTTC.

The chain has TRBV4-3 and TRBJ2-1, with D possibly TRBD2 on 5 matching bases. Trimming cost V 0 bases and J 9 bases, with 21 bases left between them. CDR1 and CDR2 (germline): LGHNA, YSLEER. The CDR3 spans 17 residues. CDR3 loop: CASSQDLRSGPTGEQFF. For the CDR3, the DNA is TGCGCCAGCAGCCAAGATCTGAGGAGCGGCCCAACTGGTGAGCAGTTCTTC.

This chain links TRBV5-1 with TRBJ1-2; TRBD1 agrees at 7 bases. The CDR3 runs 14 residues. The germline gives CDR1 SGHRS, CDR2 YFSETQ. The ends lost 3 bases at V and 4 bases at J; junction bases unmatched: 6. Here the CDR3 reads CASSSGQAAYGYTF. In DNA form, the CDR3 reads TGCGCCAGCAGCTCTGGACAGGCCGCCTATGGCTACACCTTC.

The CDR3 protein is CASSSRLPGGASGELFF. The CDR3 region has the DNA TGTGCCAGCAGCTCCCGTCTGCCAGGGGGCGCATCCGGGGAGCTGTTTTTT. The V call is TRBV14, the J call TRBJ2-2; 8 bases match TRBD1. The germline V gene encodes CDR1 SGHDN and CDR2 FVKESK. The CDR3 is made up of 17 amino acids. The trim removed 5 bases at V and 6 bases at J, leaving 14 bases unmatched.

The chain has TRBV10-3 and TRBJ2-1, with D tentatively TRBD2 (6 bases). Germline CDR1 is ENHRY and CDR2 is SYGVKD. The CDR3 has 11 residues. V lost 10 bases and J 10 bases, leaving 14 bases between the germline ends. The CDR3 DNA reads TGTGCCACCAGGACGGGGGAGGAGCAGTTCTTC. Amino acids: CATRTGEEQFF.

This chain connects TRBV19 to TRBJ1-5, with 8 positions matching TRBD1. CDR1 is LNHDA, CDR2 SQIVND, per germline (reference sequence). V lost 4 bases to trimming and J lost 7 bases; unmatched junction nucleotides: 6. This CDR3 contains 14 residues. This CDR3 reads CASSTGQGRQPQHF. The CDR3 DNA follows: TGTGCCAGTAGTACCGGACAGGGCAGACAGCCCCAGCATTTT.

The chain uses TRBV23-1 and TRBJ1-1; D might be TRBD1 (6 bases). TRBV23-1 is an open reading frame, and its role is uncertain. V was clipped by 6 bases and J by 0 bases, with 17 bases between them. The CDR3 is 16 residues long. The CDR3 sequence: CASRLSYRDMNTEAFF. The CDR3 DNA sequence: TGCGCCAGCAGACTCTCATACAGGGATATGAACACTGAAGCTTTCTTT.

This chain connects TRBV5-1 to TRBJ2-2, with D possibly matching TRBD2 (6 bases). Trimming removed 2 bases at V and 3 bases at J, with 14 bases between. The CDR3 runs to 16 residues. Germline CDR1 is SGHRS and CDR2 is YFSETQ. The DNA of the CDR3 is TGCGCCAGCAGCTTACCGACTAGACATGACACCGGGGAGCTGTTTTTT. It translates to CASSLPTRHDTGELFF.

V is TRBV2 and J is TRBJ2-2; TRBD2 might be the D (6 bases). Trimming removed 0 bases at V and 13 bases at J, with 15 bases between. Per germline, CDR1 SNHLY and CDR2 FYNNEI. The CDR3 sequence is 14 residues long. The CDR3 is CASSEARSGGTLFF. CDR3 DNA: TGTGCCAGCAGTGAAGCGAGGTCCGGAGGGACGCTGTTTTTT.

V is TRBV14 and J is TRBJ2-1; a possible D gene is TRBD1 (7 bases). The CDR3 is 14 residues long. V was pared by 8 bases and J by 3 bases, with 14 bases between. The germline gives CDR1 SGHDN, CDR2 FVKESK. CDR3 residues: CASERQGGYNEQFF. The CDR3 DNA follows: TGTGCCAGCGAAAGACAGGGAGGCTACAATGAGCAGTTCTTC.

The chain recombines TRBV9 with TRBJ1-1; D is uncertain. Trimming pared 0 bases from V and 12 bases from J, leaving 12 bases between. The CDR3 is 12 residues long. Looked up from germline, CDR1 is SGDLS and CDR2 is YYNGEE. This chain's CDR3 is CASSVVESGTFF. The CDR3 DNA reads as TGTGCCAGCAGCGTAGTGGAAAGCGGAACTTTCTTT.

The rearrangement uses TRBV4-2 and TRBJ1-3; D is undetermined. The V gene lost 0 bases and the J gene lost 0 bases, with 6 bases spanning the gap. The CDR3 is 15 amino acids. CDR1 is LGHNA, CDR2 YNFKEQ, per germline. The CDR3 DNA reads as TGTGCCAGCAGCCAAGATTGGAGCTCTGGAAACACCATATATTTT. Its protein is CASSQDWSSGNTIYF.

The V and J genes are TRBV18 and TRBJ2-7, with TRBD2 matching 8 bases. Germline CDR1 is KGHSH and CDR2 is LQKENI. The V gene end was trimmed by 3 bases and the J gene end by 2 bases; junction bases not matched to a gene: 6. The CDR3 extends over 15 amino acids. This CDR3 reads CASSPPGRGAYEQYF. DNA for the CDR3: TGTGCCAGCTCACCTCCGGGGCGGGGGGCCTACGAGCAGTACTTC.

J is TRBJ1-4 and V is TRBV6-6; the D gene is possibly TRBD1 (5 bases). Trimming shortened V by 4 bases and J by 7 bases, and 13 bases separated the two germline ends. CDR1 is MNHNY and CDR2 is SVGAGI in the germline V gene (reference sequence). This CDR3 region has 14 residues. The CDR3 sequence is CASSSGRAGEKLFF. DNA for the CDR3: TGTGCCAGCAGTTCGGGCAGGGCAGGTGAAAAACTGTTTTTT.

The rearrangement uses TRBV30 and TRBJ2-2, with 10 bases that match TRBD1. CDR3 length: 16 amino acids. V lost 3 bases and J lost 4; bases outside the gene matches: 8. Germline CDR1 and CDR2: GTSNPN and SVGIG (reference sequence). The chain's CDR3 is CAWRKPGQGSTGELFF. The CDR3 region has the DNA TGTGCCTGGAGGAAACCGGGACAGGGGAGCACCGGGGAGCTGTTTTTT. Full variable domain (remainder filled in from reference TRBV30 and TRBJ2-2): SQTIHQWPATLVQPVGSPLSLECTVEGTSNPNLYWYRQAAGRGLQLLFYSVGIGQISSEVPQNLSASRPQDRQFILSSKKLLLSDSGFYLCAWRKPGQGSTGELFFGEGSRLTVL.

The genes are TRBV7-9 and TRBJ2-1; 10 bases fit TRBD2. The CDR3 has 17 residues. With 5 bases clipped from V and 0 bases from J, the junction kept 7 bases outside the gene matches. The V gene's germline CDR1 is SEHNR and CDR2 FQNEAQ (reference sequence). The CDR3 protein is CASSTPPSGSSYNEQFF. The CDR3 DNA is TGTGCCAGCAGCACTCCCCCTAGCGGGAGCTCCTACAATGAGCAGTTCTTC.

This clone was recorded only once. CDR3 sequence reads: CASSPRRQGLMETQYF. The CDR3 DNA is TGTGCCAGCTCACCCCGGAGACAGGGGTTAATGGAGACCCAGTACTTC. V and J are TRBV18 and TRBJ2-5; the match to TRBD1 covers 8 bases. Germline-derived CDR1 and CDR2 are KGHSH and LQKENI. V dropped 3 bases and J dropped 5; count of bases not matched to a gene: 11. The CDR3 contains 16 residues.